This T cell receptor beta chain was documented in a study of blood T cells in healthy people across ages. The study, taken as a whole, reports: The study found more naive CD4+ cells and higher diversity in long-lived than aged donors. Age showed a roughly linear inverse relationship with TCR beta diversity per million T cells.

Next came a second PCR, run for 7 to 11 cycles, which used a sample-barcoded 5' primer along with a J-beta primer mix. One entry per CDR3 protein, called by TCRdb with MiXCR from the 5' RACE reads. The table shows some 860,000 distinct CDR3 sequences, with around 50% occurring only once. A remark on this clonotype: Antigen: not known.

This CDR3 has 14 amino acids. CDR1 and CDR2 from the germline V gene are DFQATT and SNEGSKA (reference sequence). Trimming shortened V by 5 bases and J by 5 bases, and 13 bases separated the two germline ends. Each sample yielded at least 5.5 micrograms of PBMC total RNA. This sequence joins TRBV20-1 and TRBJ1-6; tentatively, D is TRBD1 (6 bases). This clonotype was obtained from a man in his forties in good health. The sequenced sample consisted of blood. CDR3 amino acids: CSASLDSHNSPLHF. CDR3 bases: TGCAGTGCTTCTCTGGACAGTCATAATTCACCCCTCCACTTT.